These 10 T cell receptor beta chains originate from one sample sequenced in a study of blood T cell repertoires in COVID-19 (TCRdb year 2020). The library was generated by the immunoSEQ multiplex PCR assay. TCRdb re-hosts the immuneACCESS table, in-frame sequences only. Its copies lack some clones; in the studies checked, an unresolved V gene accounts for under half of them, and the cause for the rest is not known. The sample table shows some 300,000 clones, and around 90% are seen once. The ten largest account for approximately 4.5% of the sample. The sample taken for sequencing was PBMCs or T cells enriched from blood (not recorded which). These receptors were collected from a woman aged 18-35 years with acute COVID-19.

The chain is built from TRBV7-9 and TRBJ1-1, with 7 positions matching TRBD1. J was trimmed by 5 bases and V by 3 bases; bases with no gene match: 9. This CDR3 has 15 amino acids. From germline, CDR1 is SEHNR and CDR2 FQNEAQ (reference sequence). In DNA, the CDR3 is TGTGCCAGCAGCTTCTACACAGGGGTAGAGACTGAAGCTTTCTTT. It specifies CASSFYTGVETEAFF. Filled out from reference TRBV7-9 and TRBJ1-1, the complete variable domain reads DTGVSQNPRHKITKRGQNVTFRCDPISEHNRLYWYRQTLGQGPEFLTYFQNEAQLEKSRLLSDRFSAERPKGSFSTLEIQRTEQGDSAMYLCASSFYTGVETEAFFGQGTRLTVV.

The genes are TRBV28 and TRBJ1-4, with a possible D match to TRBD1 (6 bases). CDR3 size: 14 residues. V shed 5 bases and J shed 4 bases, with 11 bases lying between them. CDR1 is MDHEN, CDR2 SYDVKM, per germline. As DNA, the CDR3 is TGTGCCAGCAGTCCGACAGGCGGTAATGAAAAACTGTTTTTT. It yields the protein CASSPTGGNEKLFF. Full variable domain (outside the CDR3, taken from reference TRBV28 and TRBJ1-4): DVKVTQSSRYLVKRTGEKVFLECVQDMDHENMFWYRQDPGLGLRLIYFSYDVKMKEKGDIPEGYSVSREKKERFSLILESASTNQTSMYLCASSPTGGNEKLFFGSGTQLSVL.

The chain has TRBV10-3 and TRBJ1-1; D is possibly TRBD1 (5 bases). This CDR3 comprises 14 residues. V dropped 8 bases and J dropped 1 base, with 14 bases sitting between them. The germline CDR1 and CDR2 sequences are ENHRY and SYGVKD. The CDR3 DNA reads TGTGCCATCGGACACGACGATTCGAACACTGAAGCTTTCTTT. Protein sequence: CAIGHDDSNTEAFF.

Here the CDR3 DNA reads TGTGCCAGCAGTTTTCGGTATTTTTCCGATCAGCCCCAGCATTTT. The encoded protein is CASSFRYFSDQPQHF. V is TRBV28 and J is TRBJ1-5, with D unresolved. Germline assignment: CDR1 MDHEN and CDR2 SYDVKM. V shed 3 bases and J shed 5 bases, with 14 bases lying between them. The CDR3 extends over 15 amino acids.

The rearrangement joins TRBV18 to TRBJ2-2, with 7 bases lining up with TRBD2. V dropped 8 bases and J dropped 2; count of bases not matched to a gene: 5. CDR1 and CDR2 from the germline V gene are KGHSH and LQKENI. This CDR3 has 14 amino acids. In nucleotides, the CDR3 is TGTGCCAGCAAGCTAGCGGCTAACACCGGGGAGCTGTTTTTT. Residues: CASKLAANTGELFF.

In the case of this clone: Other DNA sequences from this sample encode an identical CDR3 as well. The gene calls are TRBV7-9 and TRBJ2-7; TRBD1 is a possible D gene (6 bases). The CDR3 totals 13 residues. The ends were cut back, 6 bases at V and 0 bases at J, with 9 bases in the middle. CDR1 is SEHNR, CDR2 FQNEAQ, per germline (reference sequence). The CDR3 protein is CASSPDSSYEQYF. Here the CDR3 DNA reads TGTGCCAGCAGTCCGGACAGCTCCTACGAGCAGTACTTC.

The V call is TRBV5-1, the J call TRBJ1-6; D is possibly TRBD1 (5 bases). Per germline, CDR1 SGHRS and CDR2 YFSETQ. V gave up 0 bases and J gave up 13 bases, with 17 bases separating them. This CDR3 spans 15 amino acids. The CDR3 sequence is CASSLGAGHGSPLHF. The DNA for the CDR3 is TGCGCCAGCAGCTTGGGGGCAGGGCATGGAAGTCCCCTCCACTTT. Filled out from reference TRBV5-1 and TRBJ1-6, the complete variable domain reads KAGVTQTPRYLIKTRGQQVTLSCSPISGHRSVSWYQQTPGQGLQFLFEYFSETQRNKGNFPGRFSGRQFSNSRSEMNVSTLELGDSALYLCASSLGAGHGSPLHFGNGTRLTVT.

J is TRBJ2-7 and V is TRBV19; D is ambiguous. The CDR3 has 15 residues. From germline, CDR1 is LNHDA and CDR2 SQIVND (reference sequence). V lost 3 bases to trimming and J lost 4 bases, with 16 bases between them. The CDR3 nucleotides are TGTGCCAGTAGTATTAGTTCTTGGGCCTCGTACGAGCAGTACTTC. It specifies CASSISSWASYEQYF.

The J gene is TRBJ1-1, the V gene TRBV30; maybe TRBD1 (5 bases). The length of the CDR3 is 15 residues. The germline CDR1 and CDR2 sequences are GTSNPN and SVGIG (reference sequence). Deletions cut 1 base from V and 1 base from J, with 13 bases between. CDR3 nucleotide sequence: TGTGCCTGGAGTGCGGCAGGGCGGGGGAACACTGAAGCTTTCTTT. This sequence encodes CAWSAAGRGNTEAFF.

V gene TRBV19 combines with J gene TRBJ1-1; 8 nucleotides line up with TRBD1. The CDR3 totals 12 residues. CDR1 and CDR2 from the germline V gene are LNHDA and SQIVND (reference sequence). With 10 bases clipped from V and 3 bases from J, the junction kept 4 bases outside the gene matches. CDR3 DNA sequence: TGTGCCATATACAGGGGGGACACTGAAGCTTTCTTT. Its protein product is CAIYRGDTEAFF.